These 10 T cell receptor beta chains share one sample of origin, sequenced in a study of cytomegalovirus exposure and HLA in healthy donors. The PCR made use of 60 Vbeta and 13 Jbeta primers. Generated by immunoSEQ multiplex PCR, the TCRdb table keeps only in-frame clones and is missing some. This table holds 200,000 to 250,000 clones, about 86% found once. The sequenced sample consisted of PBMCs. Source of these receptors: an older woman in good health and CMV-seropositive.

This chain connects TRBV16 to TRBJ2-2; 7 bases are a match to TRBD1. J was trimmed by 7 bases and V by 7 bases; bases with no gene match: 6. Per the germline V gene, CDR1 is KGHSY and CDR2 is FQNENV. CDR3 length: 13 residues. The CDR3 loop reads CASTLGQVGELFF. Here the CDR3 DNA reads TGTGCCAGCACTCTCGGACAGGTCGGGGAGCTGTTTTTT. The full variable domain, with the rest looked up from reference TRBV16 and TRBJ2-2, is GEEVAQTPKHLVRGEGQKAKLYCAPIKGHSYVFWYQQVLKNEFKFLISFQNENVFDETGMPKERFSAKCLPNSPCSLEIQATKLEDSAVYFCASTLGQVGELFFGEGSRLTVL.

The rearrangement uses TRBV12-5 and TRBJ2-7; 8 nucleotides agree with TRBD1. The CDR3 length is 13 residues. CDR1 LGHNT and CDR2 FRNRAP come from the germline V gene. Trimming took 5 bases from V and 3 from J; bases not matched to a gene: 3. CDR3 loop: CASGLGQGYEQYF. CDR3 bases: TGTGCTAGTGGTCTCGGACAGGGCTACGAGCAGTACTTC.

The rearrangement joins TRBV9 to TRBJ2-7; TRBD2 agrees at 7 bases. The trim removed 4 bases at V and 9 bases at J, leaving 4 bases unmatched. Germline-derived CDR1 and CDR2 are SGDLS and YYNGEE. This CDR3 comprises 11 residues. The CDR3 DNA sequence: TGTGCCAGCAGCTCAGCGGGAAGGCAGTACTTC. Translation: CASSSAGRQYF.

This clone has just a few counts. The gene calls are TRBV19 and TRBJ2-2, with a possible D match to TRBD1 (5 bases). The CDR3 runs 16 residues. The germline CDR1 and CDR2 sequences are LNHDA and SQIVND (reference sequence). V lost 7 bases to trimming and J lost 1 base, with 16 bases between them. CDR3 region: CASISKQVGNTGELFF. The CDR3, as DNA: TGTGCCAGTATTAGTAAACAGGTTGGGAACACCGGGGAGCTGTTTTTT.

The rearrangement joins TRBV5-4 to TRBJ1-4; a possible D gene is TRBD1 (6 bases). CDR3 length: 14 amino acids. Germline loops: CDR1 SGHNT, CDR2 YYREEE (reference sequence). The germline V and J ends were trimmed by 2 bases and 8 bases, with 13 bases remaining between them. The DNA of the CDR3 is TGTGCCAGCAGCTTAGCAGGGGACGTAGAAAAACTGTTTTTT. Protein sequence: CASSLAGDVEKLFF.

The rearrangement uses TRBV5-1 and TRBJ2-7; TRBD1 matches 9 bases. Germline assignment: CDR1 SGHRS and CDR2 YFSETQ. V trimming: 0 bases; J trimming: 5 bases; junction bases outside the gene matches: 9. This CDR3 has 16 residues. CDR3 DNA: TGCGCCAGCAGCTTGGGATGGGGACAGGGACAGAACGAGCAGTACTTC. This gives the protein CASSLGWGQGQNEQYF.

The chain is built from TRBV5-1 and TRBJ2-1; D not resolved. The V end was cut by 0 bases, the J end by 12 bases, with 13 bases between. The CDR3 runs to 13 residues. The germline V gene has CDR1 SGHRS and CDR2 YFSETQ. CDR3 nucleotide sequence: TGCGCCAGCAGCTTGGGGGCTACCAAAGCGCAGTTCTTC. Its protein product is CASSLGATKAQFF.

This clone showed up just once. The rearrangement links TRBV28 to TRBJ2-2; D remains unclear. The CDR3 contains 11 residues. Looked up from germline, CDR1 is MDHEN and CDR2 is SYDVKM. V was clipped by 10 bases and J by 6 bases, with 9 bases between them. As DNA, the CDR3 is TGTGCCACCGTCAGTGCCGGGGAGCTGTTTTTT. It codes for CATVSAGELFF.

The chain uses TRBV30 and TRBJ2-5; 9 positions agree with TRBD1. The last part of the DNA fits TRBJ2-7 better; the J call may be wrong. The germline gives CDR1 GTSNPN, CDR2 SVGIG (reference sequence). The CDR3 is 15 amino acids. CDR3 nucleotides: TGTGCCTGGAGTGCCTCGTGGGACAGGGCCTACGAGCAGTACTTC. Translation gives CAWSASWDRAYEQYF.

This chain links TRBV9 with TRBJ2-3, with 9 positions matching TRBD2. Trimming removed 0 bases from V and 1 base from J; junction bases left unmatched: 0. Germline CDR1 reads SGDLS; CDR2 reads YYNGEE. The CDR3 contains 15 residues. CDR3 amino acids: CASSVGGRGTDTQYF. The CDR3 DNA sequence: TGTGCCAGCAGCGTAGGCGGGAGGGGCACAGATACGCAGTATTTT.